A selection of T cell receptor beta chains follows, all from one sample in a study of cytomegalovirus exposure and HLA in healthy donors. Sequenced by immunoSEQ multiplex PCR; TCRdb stores in-frame clones only, minus some. The sample carries more than 250,000 clones, around 90% recorded once. The sample consisted of PBMCs. The receptors originated from a woman aged 25 to 39 in good health and CMV-seropositive. CDR3s include the opening cysteine and the closing phenylalanine or tryptophan. The D gene is left open where the match is weak. Expanded clones are given a class, and other clones once, few, many or no size at all.

TGCGCCAGCAGCTTGGCTAGCGGGGGTCGGGCAGATACGCAGTATTTT CASSLASGGRADTQYF TRBV5-1 TRBD2 once TRBJ2-3
TGTGCCAGCAGTTTAGCCCTTTGGGCCGCGCATGGCTACACCTTC CASSLALWAAHGYTF TRBV28 - - TRBJ1-2
TGTGCCAGCAGCTTAATGTTCCAGAACACAGATACGCAGTATTTT CASSLMFQNTDTQYF TRBV5-4 - - TRBJ2-3
TGTGCCAGCAGTTCCACGGGACTAGCAGCCTCCTACGAGCAGTACTTC CASSSTGLAASYEQYF TRBV27 TRBD2 - TRBJ2-7
TGTGCCAGCAGTTCGGGGGCGTCAGGCTACGAGCAGTACTTC CASSSGASGYEQYF TRBV27 - - TRBJ2-7
TGTGCCTGGAGTGTCACGGGTCGGGCCTACGAGCAGTACTTC CAWSVTGRAYEQYF TRBV30 - - TRBJ2-7
TGTGCCAGCAGTTACACGGGGAACACTGAAGCTTTCTTT CASSYTGNTEAFF TRBV6-5 - - TRBJ1-1
TGTGCCAGCAGCTTATGGGGTACTGAGCAGTTCTTC CASSLWGTEQFF TRBV11-3 - - TRBJ2-1
TGTGCCAGCAGCTTAGCGGGAAGGGACAATGAGCAGTTCTTC CASSLAGRDNEQFF TRBV7-7 - - TRBJ2-1
TGTGCCAGCAGCTTAAAGGTGAACACTGAAGCTTTCTTT CASSLKVNTEAFF TRBV13 - once TRBJ1-1
TGTGCCAGCAGCTTGGAGGGCGGGAGAGACGAGCAGTACTTC CASSLEGGRDEQYF TRBV5-8 TRBD2 - TRBJ2-7
TGTGCCAGCAGCCGGACAGGGACCCCCTACAATGAGCAGTTCTTC CASSRTGTPYNEQFF TRBV6-5 TRBD1 - TRBJ2-1
TGTGCCAGCAGTCAATCCGGGACAAAATATTACGAGCAGTACTTC CASSQSGTKYYEQYF TRBV28 - - TRBJ2-7
TGTGCCAGCAGCTTATCGGATGAGCAGTACTTC CASSLSDEQYF TRBV7-8 - - TRBJ2-7
TGTGCCAGCAGCCTCAGGAGGGGTACTGAAGCTTTCTTT CASSLRRGTEAFF TRBV11-3 - - TRBJ1-1
TGCGCCAGCAGCTCCCCTAGCGGGGGGAGCACAGATACGCAGTATTTT CASSSPSGGSTDTQYF TRBV5-1 TRBD2 once TRBJ2-3
TGTGCCAGCAGTTCCACTGCTGACGGGAGTAATTCTAGGAACACCGGGGAGCTGTTTTTT CASSSTADGSNSRNTGELFF TRBV9 - - TRBJ2-2
TGTGCCAGTATGCGACAGGCAAATTCACCCCTCCACTTT CASMRQANSPLHF TRBV19 - - TRBJ1-6
TGTGCCAGTAGCCGGGACCGTGGGGACAATGAGCAGTTCTTC CASSRDRGDNEQFF TRBV27 - - TRBJ2-1
TGTGCCAGCAGCTTAACGACAGGGATGGGGGACCAGCCCCAGCATTTT CASSLTTGMGDQPQHF TRBV7-8 TRBD1 - TRBJ1-5
TGTGCCAGCAGCTTAACGGACAGGGCCTATGGCTACACCTTC CASSLTDRAYGYTF TRBV7-2 TRBD1 - TRBJ1-2
TGTGCCAGCAGCCGACAGGGTAGCAATCAGCCCCAGCATTTT CASSRQGSNQPQHF TRBV7-9 TRBD1 - TRBJ1-5
TGTGCCAGCAGTGAAGCCACCCATCTACGACGTAACTATGGCTACACCTTC CASSEATHLRRNYGYTF TRBV6-1 - - TRBJ1-2
TGTGCCAGCAGCCAACGACAGGGGATCGGCTCCTACGAGCAGTACTTC CASSQRQGIGSYEQYF TRBV14 TRBD1 - TRBJ2-7
TGTGCCAGCGGGGACAGGGGGGGCGTAGGTAGCAATCAGCCCCAGCATTTT CASGDRGGVGSNQPQHF TRBV28 TRBD1 - TRBJ1-5
TGTGCCAGCAGTTTCGTCGGGACAGGGTTCAATGAGCAGTTCTTC CASSFVGTGFNEQFF TRBV27 TRBD1 - TRBJ2-1